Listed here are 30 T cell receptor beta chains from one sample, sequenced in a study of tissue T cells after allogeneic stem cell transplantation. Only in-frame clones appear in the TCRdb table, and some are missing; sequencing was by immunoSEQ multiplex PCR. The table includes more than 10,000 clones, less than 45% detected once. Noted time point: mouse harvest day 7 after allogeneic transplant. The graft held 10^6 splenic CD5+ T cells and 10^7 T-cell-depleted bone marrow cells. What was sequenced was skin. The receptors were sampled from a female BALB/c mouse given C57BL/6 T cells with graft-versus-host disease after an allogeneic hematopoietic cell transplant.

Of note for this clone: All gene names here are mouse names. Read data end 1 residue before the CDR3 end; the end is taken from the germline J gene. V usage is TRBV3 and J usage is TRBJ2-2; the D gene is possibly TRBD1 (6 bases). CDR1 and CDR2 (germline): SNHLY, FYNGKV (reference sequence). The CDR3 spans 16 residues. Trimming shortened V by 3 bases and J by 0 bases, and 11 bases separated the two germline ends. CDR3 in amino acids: CASSLTGTPNTGQLYF. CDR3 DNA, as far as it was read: TGTGCCAGCAGCTTGACCGGGACACCAAACACCGGGCAGCTCTAC.

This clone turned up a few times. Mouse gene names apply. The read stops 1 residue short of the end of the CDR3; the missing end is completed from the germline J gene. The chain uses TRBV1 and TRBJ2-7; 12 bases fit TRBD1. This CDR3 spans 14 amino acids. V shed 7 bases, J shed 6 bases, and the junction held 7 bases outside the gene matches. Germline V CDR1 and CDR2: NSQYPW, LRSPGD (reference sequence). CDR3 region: CTCNPRDRGLEQYF. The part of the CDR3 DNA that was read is TGCACCTGCAACCCCCGGGACAGGGGGCTTGAACAGTAC.

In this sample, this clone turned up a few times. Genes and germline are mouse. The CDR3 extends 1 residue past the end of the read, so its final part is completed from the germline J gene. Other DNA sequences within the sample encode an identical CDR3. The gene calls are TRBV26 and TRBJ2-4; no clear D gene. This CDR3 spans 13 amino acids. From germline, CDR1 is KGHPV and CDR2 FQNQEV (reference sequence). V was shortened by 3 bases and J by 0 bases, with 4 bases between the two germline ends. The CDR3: CASSLGSQNTLYF. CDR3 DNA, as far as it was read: TGTGCCAGCAGTCTCGGCAGTCAAAACACCTTGTAC.

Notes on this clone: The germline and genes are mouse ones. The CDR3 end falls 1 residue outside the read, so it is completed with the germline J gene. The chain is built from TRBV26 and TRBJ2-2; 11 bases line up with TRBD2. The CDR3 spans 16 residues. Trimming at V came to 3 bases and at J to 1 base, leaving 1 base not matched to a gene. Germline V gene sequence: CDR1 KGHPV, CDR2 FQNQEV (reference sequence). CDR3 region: CASSLGTGGNTGQLYF. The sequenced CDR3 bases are TGTGCCAGCAGTCTCGGGACTGGGGGAAACACCGGGCAGCTCTAC.

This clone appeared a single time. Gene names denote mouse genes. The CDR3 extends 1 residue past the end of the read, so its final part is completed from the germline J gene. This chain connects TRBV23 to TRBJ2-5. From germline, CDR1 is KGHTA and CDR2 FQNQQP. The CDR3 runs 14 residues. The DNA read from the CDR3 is TGCTCCAGCAGTCAATCGGTAGCCCAAGACACCCAGTAC. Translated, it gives CSSSQSVAQDTQY. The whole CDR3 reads CSSSQSVAQDTQYF.

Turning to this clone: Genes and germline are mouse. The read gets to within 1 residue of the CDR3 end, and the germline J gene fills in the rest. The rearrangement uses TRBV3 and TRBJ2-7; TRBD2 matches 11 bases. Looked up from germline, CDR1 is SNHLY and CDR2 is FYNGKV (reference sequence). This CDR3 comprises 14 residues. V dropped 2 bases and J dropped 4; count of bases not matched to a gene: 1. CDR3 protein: CASSLRTGGYEQYF. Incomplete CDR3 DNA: TGTGCCAGCAGCTTAAGGACTGGGGGGTATGAACAGTAC.

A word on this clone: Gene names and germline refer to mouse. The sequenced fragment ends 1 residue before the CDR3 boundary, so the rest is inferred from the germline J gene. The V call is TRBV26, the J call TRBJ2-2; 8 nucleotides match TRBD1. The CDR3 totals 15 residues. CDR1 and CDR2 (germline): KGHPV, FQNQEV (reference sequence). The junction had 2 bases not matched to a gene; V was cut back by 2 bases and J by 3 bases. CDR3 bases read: TGTGCCAGCAGTCTGGGACAGGGACACACCGGGCAGCTCTAC. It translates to CASSLGQGHTGQLY. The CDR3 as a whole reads CASSLGQGHTGQLYF. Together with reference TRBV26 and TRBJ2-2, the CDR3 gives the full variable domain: NSKVIQTPRYLVKGQGQKAKMRCIPEKGHPVVFWYQQNKNNEFKFLINFQNQEVLQQIDMTEKRFSAECPSNSPCSLEIQSSEAGDSALYLCASSLGQGHTGQLYFGEGSKLTVL.

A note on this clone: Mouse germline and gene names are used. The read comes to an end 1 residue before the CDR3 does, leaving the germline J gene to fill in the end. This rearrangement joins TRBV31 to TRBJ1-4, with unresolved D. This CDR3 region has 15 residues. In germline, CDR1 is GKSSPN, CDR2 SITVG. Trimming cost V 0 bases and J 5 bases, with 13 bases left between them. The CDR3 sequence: CAWSLARGRNERLFF. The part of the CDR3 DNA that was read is TGTGCCTGGAGTCTAGCCCGGGGAAGGAACGAAAGATTATTT.

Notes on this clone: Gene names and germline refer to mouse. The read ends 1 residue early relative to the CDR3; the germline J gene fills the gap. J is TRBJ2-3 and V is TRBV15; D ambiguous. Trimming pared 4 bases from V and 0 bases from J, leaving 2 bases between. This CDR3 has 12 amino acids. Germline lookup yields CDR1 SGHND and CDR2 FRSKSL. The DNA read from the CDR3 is TGTGCCAGCAGTTACAGTGCAGAAACGCTGTAT. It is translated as CASSYSAETLY. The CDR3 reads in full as CASSYSAETLYF.

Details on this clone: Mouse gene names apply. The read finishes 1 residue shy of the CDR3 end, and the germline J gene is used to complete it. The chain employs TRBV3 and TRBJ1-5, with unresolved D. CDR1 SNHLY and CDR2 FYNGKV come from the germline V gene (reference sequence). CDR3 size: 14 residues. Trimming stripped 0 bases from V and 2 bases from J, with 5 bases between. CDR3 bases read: TGTGCCAGCAGCTTAGCTCTTCACAACCAGGCTCCGCTT. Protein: CASSLALHNQAPL. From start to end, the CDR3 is CASSLALHNQAPLF.

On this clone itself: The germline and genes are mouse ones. The CDR3 is CASSHRQKFNERLFF. CDR3 DNA (partial): TGTGCCAGCAGCCACCGACAGAAATTCAACGAAAGATTATTT. The rearrangement joins TRBV3 to TRBJ1-4, with a possible D match to TRBD1 (5 bases). With the read ending 1 residue before the CDR3 end, the germline J gene is used to fill in that end. This CDR3 spans 15 amino acids. CDR1 SNHLY and CDR2 FYNGKV come from the germline V gene (reference sequence). Trimming cost V 5 bases and J 4 bases, with 14 bases left between them.

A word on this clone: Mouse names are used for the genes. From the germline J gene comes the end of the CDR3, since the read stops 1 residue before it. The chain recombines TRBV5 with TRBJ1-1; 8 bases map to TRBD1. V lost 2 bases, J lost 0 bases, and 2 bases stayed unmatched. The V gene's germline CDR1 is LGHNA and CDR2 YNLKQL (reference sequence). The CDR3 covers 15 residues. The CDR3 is CASSQQTGANTEVFF. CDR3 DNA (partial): TGTGCCAGCAGCCAACAGACAGGGGCAAACACAGAAGTCTTC.

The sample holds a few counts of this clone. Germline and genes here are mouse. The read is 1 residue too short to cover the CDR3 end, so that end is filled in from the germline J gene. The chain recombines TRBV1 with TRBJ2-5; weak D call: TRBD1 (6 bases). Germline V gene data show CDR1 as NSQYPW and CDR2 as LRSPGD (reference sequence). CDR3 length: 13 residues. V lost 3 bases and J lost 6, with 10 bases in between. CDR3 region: CTCSAGRGDTQYF. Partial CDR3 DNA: TGCACCTGCAGTGCGGGCAGGGGCGACACCCAGTAC.

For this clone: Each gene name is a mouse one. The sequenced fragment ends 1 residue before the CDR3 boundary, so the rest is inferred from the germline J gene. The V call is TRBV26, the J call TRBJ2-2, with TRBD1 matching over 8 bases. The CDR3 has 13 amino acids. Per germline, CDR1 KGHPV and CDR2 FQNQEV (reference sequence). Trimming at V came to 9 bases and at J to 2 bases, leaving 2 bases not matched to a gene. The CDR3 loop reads CASTGGNTGQLYF. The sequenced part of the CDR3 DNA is TGTGCCAGTACAGGGGGGAACACCGGGCAGCTCTAC.

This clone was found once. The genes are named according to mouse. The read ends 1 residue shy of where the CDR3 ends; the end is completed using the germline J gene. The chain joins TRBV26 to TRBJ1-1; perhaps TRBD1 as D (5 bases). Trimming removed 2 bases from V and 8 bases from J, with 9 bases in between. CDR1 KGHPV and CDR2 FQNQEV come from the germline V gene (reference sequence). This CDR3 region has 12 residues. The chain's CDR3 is CASSLRGREVFF. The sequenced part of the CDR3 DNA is TGTGCCAGCAGTCTGCGGGGCAGGGAAGTCTTC.

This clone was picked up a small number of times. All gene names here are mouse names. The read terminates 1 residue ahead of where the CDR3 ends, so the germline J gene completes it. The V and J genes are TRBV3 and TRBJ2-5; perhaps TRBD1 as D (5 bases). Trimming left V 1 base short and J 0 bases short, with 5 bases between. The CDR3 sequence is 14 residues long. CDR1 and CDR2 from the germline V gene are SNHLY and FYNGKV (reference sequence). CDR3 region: CASSLGQNQDTQYF. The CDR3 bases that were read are TGTGCCAGCAGCTTAGGACAGAACCAAGACACCCAGTAC.

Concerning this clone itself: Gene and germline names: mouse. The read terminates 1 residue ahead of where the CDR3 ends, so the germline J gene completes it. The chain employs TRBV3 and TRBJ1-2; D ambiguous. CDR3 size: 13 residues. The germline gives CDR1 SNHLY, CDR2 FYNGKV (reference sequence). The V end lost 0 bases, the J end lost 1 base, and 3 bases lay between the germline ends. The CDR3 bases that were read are TGTGCCAGCAGCTTAGCGGGAAACTCCGACTACACC. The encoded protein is CASSLAGNSDYT. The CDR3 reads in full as CASSLAGNSDYTF. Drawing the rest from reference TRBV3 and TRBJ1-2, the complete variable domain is GPKVLQIPSHQIIDMGQMVTLNCDPVSNHLYFYWYKQILGQQMEFLVNFYNGKVMEKSKLFKDQFSVERPDGSYFTLKIQPTALEDSAVYFCASSLAGNSDYTFGSGTRLLVI.

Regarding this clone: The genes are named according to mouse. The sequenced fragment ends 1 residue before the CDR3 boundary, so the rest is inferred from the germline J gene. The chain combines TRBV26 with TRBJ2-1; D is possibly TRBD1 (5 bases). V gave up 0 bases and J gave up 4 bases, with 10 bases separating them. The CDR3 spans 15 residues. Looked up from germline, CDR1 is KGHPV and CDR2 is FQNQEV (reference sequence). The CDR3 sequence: CASSLSMDNYAEQFF. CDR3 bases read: TGTGCCAGCAGTCTGTCGATGGACAATTATGCTGAGCAGTTC.

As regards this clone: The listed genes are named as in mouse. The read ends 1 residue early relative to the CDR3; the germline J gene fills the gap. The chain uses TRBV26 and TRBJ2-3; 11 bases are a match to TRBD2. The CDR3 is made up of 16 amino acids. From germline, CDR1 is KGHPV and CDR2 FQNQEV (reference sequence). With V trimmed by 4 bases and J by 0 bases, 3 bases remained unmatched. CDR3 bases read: TGTGCCAGCAGTCGACTGGGGGGGTCTAGTGCAGAAACGCTGTAT. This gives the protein CASSRLGGSSAETLY. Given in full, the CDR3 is CASSRLGGSSAETLYF. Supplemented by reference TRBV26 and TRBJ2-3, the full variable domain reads NSKVIQTPRYLVKGQGQKAKMRCIPEKGHPVVFWYQQNKNNEFKFLINFQNQEVLQQIDMTEKRFSAECPSNSPCSLEIQSSEAGDSALYLCASSRLGGSSAETLYFGSGTRLTVL.

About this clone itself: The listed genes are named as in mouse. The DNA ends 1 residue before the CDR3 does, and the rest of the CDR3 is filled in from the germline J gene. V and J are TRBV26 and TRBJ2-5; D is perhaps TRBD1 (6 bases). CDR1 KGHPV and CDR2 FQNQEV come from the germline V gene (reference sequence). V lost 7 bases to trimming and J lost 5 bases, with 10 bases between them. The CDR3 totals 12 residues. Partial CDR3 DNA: TGTGCCAGCACACAGGGTGGAGACACCCAGTAC. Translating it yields CASTQGGDTQY. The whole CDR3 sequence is CASTQGGDTQYF.

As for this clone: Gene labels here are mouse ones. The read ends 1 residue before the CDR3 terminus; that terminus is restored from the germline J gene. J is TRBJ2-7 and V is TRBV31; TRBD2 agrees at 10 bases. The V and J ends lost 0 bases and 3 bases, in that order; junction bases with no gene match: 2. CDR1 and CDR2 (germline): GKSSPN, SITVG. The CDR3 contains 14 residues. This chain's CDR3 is CAWSLGLGVYEQYF. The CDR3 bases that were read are TGTGCCTGGAGTCTCGGACTGGGGGTCTATGAACAGTAC.

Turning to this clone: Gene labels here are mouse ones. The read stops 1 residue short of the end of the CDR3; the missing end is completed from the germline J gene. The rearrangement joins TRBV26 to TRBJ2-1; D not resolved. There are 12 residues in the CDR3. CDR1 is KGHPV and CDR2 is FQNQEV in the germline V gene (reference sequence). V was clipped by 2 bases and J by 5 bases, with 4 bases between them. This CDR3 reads CASSLPDAEQFF. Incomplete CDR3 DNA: TGTGCCAGCAGTCTGCCAGATGCTGAGCAGTTC.

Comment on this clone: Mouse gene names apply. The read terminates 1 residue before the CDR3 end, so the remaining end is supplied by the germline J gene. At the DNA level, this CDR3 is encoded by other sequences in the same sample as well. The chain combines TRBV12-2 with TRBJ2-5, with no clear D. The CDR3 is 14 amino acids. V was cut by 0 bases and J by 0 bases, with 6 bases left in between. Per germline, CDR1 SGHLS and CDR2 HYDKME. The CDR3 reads CASSLALNQDTQYF. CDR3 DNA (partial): TGTGCCAGCTCTCTCGCGCTTAACCAAGACACCCAGTAC.

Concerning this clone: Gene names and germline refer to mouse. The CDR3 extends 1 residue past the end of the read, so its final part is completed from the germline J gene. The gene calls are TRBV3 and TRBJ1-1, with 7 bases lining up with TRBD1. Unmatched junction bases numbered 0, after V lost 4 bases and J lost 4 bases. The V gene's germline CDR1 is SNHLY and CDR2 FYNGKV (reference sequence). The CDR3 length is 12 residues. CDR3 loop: CASSYRGTEVFF. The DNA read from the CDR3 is TGTGCCAGCAGCTACAGGGGCACAGAAGTCTTC.

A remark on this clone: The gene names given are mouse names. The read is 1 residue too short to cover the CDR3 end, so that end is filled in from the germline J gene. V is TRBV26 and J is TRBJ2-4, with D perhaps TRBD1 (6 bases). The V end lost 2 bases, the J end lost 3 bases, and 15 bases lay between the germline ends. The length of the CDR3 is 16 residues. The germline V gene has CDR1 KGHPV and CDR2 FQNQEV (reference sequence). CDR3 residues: CASSLRQGRGQNTLYF. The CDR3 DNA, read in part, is TGTGCCAGCAGTCTGAGGCAGGGGCGAGGACAAAACACCTTGTAC.

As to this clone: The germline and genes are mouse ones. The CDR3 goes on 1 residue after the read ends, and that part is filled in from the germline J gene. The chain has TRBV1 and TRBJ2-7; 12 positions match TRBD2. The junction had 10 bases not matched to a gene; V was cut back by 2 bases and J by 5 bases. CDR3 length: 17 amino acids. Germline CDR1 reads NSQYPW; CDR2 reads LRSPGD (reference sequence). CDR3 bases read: TGCACCTGCAGTGCATCCCGGGACTGGGGGGCGCCGGATGAACAGTAC. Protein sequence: CTCSASRDWGAPDEQY. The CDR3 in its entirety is CTCSASRDWGAPDEQYF.

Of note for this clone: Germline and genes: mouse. The CDR3 region is CASSDRGRGQNTLYF. The sequenced CDR3 bases are TGTGCCAGCAGTGACAGGGGAAGGGGTCAAAACACCTTGTAC. The chain has TRBV24 and TRBJ2-4; 8 nucleotides agree with TRBD1. The read halts 1 residue ahead of the CDR3 end, with the missing end drawn from the germline J gene. The length of the CDR3 is 15 residues. Looked up from germline, CDR1 is KGHTA and CDR2 is FRNEEI. Germline trimming cut 5 bases from V and 1 base from J; bases unmatched to any gene: 5.

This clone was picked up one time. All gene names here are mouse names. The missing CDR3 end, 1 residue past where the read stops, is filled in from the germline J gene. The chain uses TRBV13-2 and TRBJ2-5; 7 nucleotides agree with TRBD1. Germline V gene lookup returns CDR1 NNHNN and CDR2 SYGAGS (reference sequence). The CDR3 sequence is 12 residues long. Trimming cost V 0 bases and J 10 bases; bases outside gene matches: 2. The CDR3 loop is CASGDGTGPQYF. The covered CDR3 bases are TGTGCCAGCGGTGATGGGACAGGCCCCCAGTAC.

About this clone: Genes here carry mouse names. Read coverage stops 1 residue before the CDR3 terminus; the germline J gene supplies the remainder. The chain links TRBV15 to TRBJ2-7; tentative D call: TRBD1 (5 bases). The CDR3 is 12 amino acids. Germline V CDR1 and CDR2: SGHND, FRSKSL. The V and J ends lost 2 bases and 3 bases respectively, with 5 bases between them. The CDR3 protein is CASSLQGYEQYF. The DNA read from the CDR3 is TGTGCCAGCAGTTTACAGGGCTATGAACAGTAC. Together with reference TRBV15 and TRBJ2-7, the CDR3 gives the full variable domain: DAGVTQTPRHEVAEKGQTIILKCEPVSGHNDLFWYRQTKIQGLELLSYFRSKSLMEDGGAFKDRFKAEMLNSSFSTLKIQPTEPKDSAVYLCASSLQGYEQYFGPGTRLTVL.

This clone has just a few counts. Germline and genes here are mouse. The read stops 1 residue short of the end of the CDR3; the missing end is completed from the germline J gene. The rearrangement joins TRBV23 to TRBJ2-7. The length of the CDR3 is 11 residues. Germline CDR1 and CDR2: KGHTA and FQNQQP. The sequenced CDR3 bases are TGCTCCAGCAGTCAGGGCTATGAACAGTAC. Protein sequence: CSSSQGYEQY. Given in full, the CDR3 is CSSSQGYEQYF.